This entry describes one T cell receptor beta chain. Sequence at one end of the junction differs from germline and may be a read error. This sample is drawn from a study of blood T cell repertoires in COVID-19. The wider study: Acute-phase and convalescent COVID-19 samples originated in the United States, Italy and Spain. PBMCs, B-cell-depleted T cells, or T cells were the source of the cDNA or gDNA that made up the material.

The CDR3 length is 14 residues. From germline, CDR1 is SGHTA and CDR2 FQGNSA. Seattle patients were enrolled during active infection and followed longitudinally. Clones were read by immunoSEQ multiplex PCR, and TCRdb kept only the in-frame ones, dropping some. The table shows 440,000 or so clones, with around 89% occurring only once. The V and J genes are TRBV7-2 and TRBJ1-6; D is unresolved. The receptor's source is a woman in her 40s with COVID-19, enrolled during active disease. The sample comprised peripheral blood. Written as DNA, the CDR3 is TGTGCCAGCGGCTTTAGCTCCTATAATTCACCCCTCCACTTT. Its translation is CASGFSSYNSPLHF.